The 3 T cell receptor beta chains reported below all come from one sample, sequenced in a study of PD-1 blockade in classical Hodgkin lymphoma. Stated time point: cycle 4 day 1 (C4D1), after six to seven weeks of nivolumab. Autologous stem cell transplantation was followed by relapse in every patient, and brentuximab vedotin exposure varied. Repertoires were generated with immunoSEQ multiplex PCR, while TCRdb's copy carries only in-frame clones and drops some. The sample has some 100,000 clones, about 92% seen once. Here the sequenced sample was peripheral blood mononuclear cells (PBMCs), taken before the fourth cycle of nivolumab. The source is a human donor with classical Hodgkin lymphoma.

The V gene is TRBV7-9, the J gene TRBJ2-7; maybe TRBD1 (5 bases). The V end lost 1 base, the J end lost 12 bases, and 16 bases lay between the germline ends. CDR3 length: 13 amino acids. Per the germline V gene, CDR1 is SEHNR and CDR2 is FQNEAQ (reference sequence). The CDR3 is CASSLGSGRSWYF. The CDR3 nucleotides are TGTGCCAGCAGCTTAGGCTCAGGGCGTAGTTGGTACTTC.

This chain joins TRBV18 and TRBJ1-4; a weak D match, TRBD1 (6 bases). This CDR3 comprises 13 residues. Germline loops: CDR1 KGHSH, CDR2 LQKENI. Trimming removed 3 bases at V and 8 bases at J, with 10 bases between. The CDR3 reads CASSPDRSEKLFF. Written as DNA, the CDR3 is TGTGCCAGCTCACCCGACAGGAGCGAAAAACTGTTTTTT.

V usage is TRBV5-4 and J usage is TRBJ1-1, with unresolved D. The V end was cut by 6 bases, the J end by 7 bases, with 19 bases between. This CDR3 is 14 amino acids long. The germline V gene encodes CDR1 SGHNT and CDR2 YYREEE (reference sequence). The CDR3, as DNA: TGTGCCAGCACCAGGCCGGACTCAAGAGTTGAAGCTTTCTTT. Translated, it gives CASTRPDSRVEAFF. The entire variable domain, with the rest obtained from reference TRBV5-4 and TRBJ1-1, is as follows: ETGVTQSPTHLIKTRGQQVTLRCSSQSGHNTVSWYQQALGQGPQFIFQYYREEENGRGNFPPRFSGLQFPNYSSELNVNALELDDSALYLCASTRPDSRVEAFFGQGTRLTVV.